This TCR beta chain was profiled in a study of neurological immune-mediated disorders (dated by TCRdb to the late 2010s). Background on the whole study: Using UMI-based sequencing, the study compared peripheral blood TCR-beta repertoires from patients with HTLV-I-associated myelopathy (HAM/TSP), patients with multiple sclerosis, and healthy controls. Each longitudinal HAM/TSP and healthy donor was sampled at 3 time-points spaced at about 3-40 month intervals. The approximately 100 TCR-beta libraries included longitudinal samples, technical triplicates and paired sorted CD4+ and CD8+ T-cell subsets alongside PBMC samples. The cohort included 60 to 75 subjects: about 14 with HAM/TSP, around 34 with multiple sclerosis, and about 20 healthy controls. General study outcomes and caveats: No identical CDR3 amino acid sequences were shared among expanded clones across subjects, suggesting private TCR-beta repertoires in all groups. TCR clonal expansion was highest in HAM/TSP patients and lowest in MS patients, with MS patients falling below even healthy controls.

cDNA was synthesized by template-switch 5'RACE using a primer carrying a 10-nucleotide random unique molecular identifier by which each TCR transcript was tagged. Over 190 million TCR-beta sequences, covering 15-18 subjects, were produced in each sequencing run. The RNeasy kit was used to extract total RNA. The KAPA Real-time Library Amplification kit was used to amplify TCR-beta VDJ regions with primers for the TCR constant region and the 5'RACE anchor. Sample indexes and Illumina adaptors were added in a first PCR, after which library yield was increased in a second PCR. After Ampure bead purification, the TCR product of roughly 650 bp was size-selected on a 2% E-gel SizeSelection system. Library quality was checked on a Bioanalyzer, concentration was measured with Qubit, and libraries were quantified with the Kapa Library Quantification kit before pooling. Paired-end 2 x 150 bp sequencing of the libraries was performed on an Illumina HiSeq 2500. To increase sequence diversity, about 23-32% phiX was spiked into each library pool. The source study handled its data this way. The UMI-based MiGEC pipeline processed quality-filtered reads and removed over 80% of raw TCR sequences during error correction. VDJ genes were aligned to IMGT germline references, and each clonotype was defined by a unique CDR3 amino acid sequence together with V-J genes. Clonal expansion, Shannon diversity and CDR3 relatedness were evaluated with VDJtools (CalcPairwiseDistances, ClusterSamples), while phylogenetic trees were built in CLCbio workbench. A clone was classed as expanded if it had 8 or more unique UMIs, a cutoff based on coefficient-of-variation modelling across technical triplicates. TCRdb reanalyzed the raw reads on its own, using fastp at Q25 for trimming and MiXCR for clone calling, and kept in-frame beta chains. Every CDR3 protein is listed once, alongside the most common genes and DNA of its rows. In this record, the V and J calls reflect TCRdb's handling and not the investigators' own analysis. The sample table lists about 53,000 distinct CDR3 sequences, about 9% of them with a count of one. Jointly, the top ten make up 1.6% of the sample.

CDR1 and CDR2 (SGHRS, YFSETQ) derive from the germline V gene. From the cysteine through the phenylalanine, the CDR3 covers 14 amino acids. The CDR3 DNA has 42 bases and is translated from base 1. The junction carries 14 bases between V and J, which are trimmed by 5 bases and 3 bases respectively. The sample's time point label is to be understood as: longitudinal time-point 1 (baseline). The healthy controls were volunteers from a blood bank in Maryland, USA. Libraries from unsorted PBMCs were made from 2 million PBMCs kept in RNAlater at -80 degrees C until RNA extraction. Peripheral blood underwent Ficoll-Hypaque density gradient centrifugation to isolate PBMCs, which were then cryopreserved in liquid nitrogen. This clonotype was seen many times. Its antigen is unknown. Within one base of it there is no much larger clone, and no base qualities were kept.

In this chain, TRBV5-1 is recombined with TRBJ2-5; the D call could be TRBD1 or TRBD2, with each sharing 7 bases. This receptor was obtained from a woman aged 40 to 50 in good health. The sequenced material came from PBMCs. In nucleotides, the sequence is TGCGCCAGCAGGCAGTCAGGGGGGGAAGAGACCCAGTACTTC. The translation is CASRQSGGEETQYF.